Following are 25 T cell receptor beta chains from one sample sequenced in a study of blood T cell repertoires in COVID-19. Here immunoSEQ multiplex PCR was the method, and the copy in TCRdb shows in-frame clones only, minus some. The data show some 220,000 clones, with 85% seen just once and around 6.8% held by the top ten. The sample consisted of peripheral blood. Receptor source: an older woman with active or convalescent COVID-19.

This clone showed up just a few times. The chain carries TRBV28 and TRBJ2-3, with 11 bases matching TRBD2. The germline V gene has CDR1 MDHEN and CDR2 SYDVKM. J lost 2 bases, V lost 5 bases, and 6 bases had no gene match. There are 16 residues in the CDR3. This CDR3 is CASSLRLAGYTDTQYF. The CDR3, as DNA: TGTGCCAGCAGTCTCCGACTAGCGGGGTACACAGATACGCAGTATTTT.

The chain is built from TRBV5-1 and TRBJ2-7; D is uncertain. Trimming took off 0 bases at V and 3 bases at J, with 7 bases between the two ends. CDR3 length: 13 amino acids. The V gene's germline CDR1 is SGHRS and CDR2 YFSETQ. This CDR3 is CASSLAPIYEQYF. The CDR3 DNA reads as TGCGCCAGCAGCTTGGCCCCAATCTACGAGCAGTACTTC. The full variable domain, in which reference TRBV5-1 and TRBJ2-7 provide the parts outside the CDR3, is KAGVTQTPRYLIKTRGQQVTLSCSPISGHRSVSWYQQTPGQGLQFLFEYFSETQRNKGNFPGRFSGRQFSNSRSEMNVSTLELGDSALYLCASSLAPIYEQYFGPGTRLTVT.

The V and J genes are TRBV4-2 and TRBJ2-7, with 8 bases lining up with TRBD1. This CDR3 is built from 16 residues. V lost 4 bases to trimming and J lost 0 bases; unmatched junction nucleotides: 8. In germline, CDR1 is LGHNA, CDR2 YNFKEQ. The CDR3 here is CASSPLDRGSSYEQYF. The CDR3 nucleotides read TGTGCCAGCAGCCCTCTTGACAGGGGCAGCTCCTACGAGCAGTACTTC.

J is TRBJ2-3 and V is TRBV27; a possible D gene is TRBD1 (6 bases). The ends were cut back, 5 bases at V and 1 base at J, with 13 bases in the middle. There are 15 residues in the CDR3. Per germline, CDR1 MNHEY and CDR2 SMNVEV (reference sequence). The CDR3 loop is CASSTLTGRTDTQYF. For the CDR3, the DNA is TGTGCCAGCAGTACCTTGACAGGTCGCACAGATACGCAGTATTTT.

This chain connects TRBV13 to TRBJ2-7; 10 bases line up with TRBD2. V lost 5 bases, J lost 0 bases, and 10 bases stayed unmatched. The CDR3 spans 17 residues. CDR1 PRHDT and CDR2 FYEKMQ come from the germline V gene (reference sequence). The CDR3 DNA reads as TGTGCCAGCAGCCGCGACAGAGAGCGGGAGGGCTCCTACGAGCAGTACTTC. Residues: CASSRDREREGSYEQYF.

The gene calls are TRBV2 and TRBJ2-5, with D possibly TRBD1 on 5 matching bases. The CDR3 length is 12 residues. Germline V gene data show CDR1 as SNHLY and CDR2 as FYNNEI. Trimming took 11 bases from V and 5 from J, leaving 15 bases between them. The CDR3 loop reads CAAAGMGETQYF. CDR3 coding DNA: TGTGCCGCGGCAGGGATGGGGGAGACCCAGTACTTC.

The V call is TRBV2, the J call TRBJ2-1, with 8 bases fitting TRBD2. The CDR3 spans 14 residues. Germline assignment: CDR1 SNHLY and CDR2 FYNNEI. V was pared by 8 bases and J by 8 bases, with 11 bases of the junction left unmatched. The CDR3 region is CASLSLAGLDEQFF. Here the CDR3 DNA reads TGTGCCAGCCTAAGCCTAGCGGGTCTAGATGAGCAGTTCTTC.

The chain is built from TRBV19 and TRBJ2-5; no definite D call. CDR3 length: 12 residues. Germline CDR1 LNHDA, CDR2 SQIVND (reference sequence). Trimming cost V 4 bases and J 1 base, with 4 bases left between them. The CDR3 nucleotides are TGTGCCAGTAGTAAAGCCCAAGAGACCCAGTACTTC. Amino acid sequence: CASSKAQETQYF.

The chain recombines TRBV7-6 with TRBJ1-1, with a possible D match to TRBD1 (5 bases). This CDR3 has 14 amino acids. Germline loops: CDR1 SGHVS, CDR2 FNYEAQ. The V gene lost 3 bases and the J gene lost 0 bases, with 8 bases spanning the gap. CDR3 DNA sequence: TGTGCCAGCAGCTTCGACAGCATGAACACTGAAGCTTTCTTT. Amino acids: CASSFDSMNTEAFF.

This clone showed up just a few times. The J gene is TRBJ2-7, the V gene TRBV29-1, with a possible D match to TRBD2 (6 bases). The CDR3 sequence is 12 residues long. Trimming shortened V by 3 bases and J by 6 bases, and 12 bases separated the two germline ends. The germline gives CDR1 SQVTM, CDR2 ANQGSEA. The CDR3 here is CSVDGAGSEQYF. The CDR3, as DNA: TGCAGCGTTGACGGGGCGGGATCCGAGCAGTACTTC.

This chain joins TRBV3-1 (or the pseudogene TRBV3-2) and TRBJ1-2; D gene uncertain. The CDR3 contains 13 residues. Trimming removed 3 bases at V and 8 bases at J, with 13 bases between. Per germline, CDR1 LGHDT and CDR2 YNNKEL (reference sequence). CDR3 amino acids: CASSQADRVGYTF. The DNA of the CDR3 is TGTGCCAGCAGCCAGGCCGACCGGGTAGGCTACACCTTC.

This CDR3 is CASKLYRALNTEAFF. Here the CDR3 DNA reads TGTGCCAGCAAACTTTACAGGGCTTTGAACACTGAAGCTTTCTTT. The V call is TRBV6-5, the J call TRBJ1-1; possible D gene TRBD1, 6 bases. V lost 7 bases and J 0 bases, leaving 15 bases between the germline ends. The CDR3 covers 15 residues. Germline V lookup: CDR1 MNHEY, CDR2 SVGAGI.

CDR3: CASSPWLNRNGELFF. Written as DNA, the CDR3 is TGTGCCAGCTCACCATGGCTAAACAGGAACGGGGAGCTGTTTTTT. The chain carries TRBV18 and TRBJ2-2; D might be TRBD1 (5 bases). V was clipped by 2 bases and J by 7 bases, with 14 bases between them. The germline V gene encodes CDR1 KGHSH and CDR2 LQKENI. This CDR3 has 15 amino acids.

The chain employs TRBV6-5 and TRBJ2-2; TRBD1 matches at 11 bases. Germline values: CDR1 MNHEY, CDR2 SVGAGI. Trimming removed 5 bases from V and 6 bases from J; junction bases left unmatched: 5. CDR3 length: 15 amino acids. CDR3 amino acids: CASSKPGQGAGELFF. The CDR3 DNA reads TGTGCCAGCAGTAAGCCGGGACAGGGGGCCGGGGAGCTGTTTTTT.

The CDR3 nucleotides read TGTGCTAGTGGTCCGAGGACTAGCGGGAATTACAATGAGCAGTTCTTC. It is translated as CASGPRTSGNYNEQFF. This sequence joins TRBV12-5 and TRBJ2-1; 12 nucleotides align to TRBD2. CDR3 length: 16 residues. J gave up 4 bases and V 5 bases, and 6 bases lay outside the gene matches. Germline CDR1 reads LGHNT; CDR2 reads FRNRAP.

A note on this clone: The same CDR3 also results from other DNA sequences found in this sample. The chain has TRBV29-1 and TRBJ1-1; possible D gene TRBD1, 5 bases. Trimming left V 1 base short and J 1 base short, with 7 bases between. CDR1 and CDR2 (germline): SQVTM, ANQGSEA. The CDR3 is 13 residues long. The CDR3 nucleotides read TGCAGCGTTGAAGTTCAGGGGAACACTGAAGCTTTCTTT. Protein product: CSVEVQGNTEAFF.

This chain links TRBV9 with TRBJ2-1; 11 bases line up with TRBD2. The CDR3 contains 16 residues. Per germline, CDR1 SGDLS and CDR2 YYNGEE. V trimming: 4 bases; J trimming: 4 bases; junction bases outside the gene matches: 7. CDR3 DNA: TGTGCCAGCAGCCTGAAAATAGCGGGAGGGTACAATGAGCAGTTCTTC. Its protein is CASSLKIAGGYNEQFF.

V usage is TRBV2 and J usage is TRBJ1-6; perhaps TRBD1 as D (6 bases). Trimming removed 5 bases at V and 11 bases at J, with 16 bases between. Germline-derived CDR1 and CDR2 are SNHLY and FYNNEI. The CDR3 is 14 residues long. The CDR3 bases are TGTGCCAGCAGTCCAACACAGGGTATGGCACCCCTCCACTTT. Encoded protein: CASSPTQGMAPLHF. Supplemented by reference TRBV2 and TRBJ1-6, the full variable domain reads EPEVTQTPSHQVTQMGQEVILRCVPISNHLYFYWYRQILGQKVEFLVSFYNNEISEKSEIFDDQFSVERPDGSNFTLKIRSTKLEDSAMYFCASSPTQGMAPLHFGNGTRLTVT.

CDR3 amino acids: CASSPPPGGSYNEQFF. CDR3 nucleotide sequence: TGTGCCAGCAGCCCGCCACCGGGGGGGTCCTACAATGAGCAGTTCTTC. V usage is TRBV7-6 and J usage is TRBJ2-1; 8 bases map to TRBD2. Germline trimming cut 5 bases from V and 1 base from J; bases unmatched to any gene: 7. CDR3 length equals 16 residues. The germline V gene has CDR1 SGHVS and CDR2 FNYEAQ.

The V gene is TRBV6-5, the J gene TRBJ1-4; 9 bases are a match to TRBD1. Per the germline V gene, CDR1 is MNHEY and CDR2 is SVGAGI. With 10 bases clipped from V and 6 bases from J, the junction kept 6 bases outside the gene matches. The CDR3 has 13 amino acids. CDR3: CAIRRTGDEKLFF. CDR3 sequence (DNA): TGTGCCATCCGAAGGACAGGGGATGAAAAACTGTTTTTT.

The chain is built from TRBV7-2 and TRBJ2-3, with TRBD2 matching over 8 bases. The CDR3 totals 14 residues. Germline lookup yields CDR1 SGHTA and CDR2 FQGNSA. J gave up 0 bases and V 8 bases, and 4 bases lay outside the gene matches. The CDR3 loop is CASGRGASTDTQYF. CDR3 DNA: TGTGCCAGCGGGCGGGGGGCTAGCACAGATACGCAGTATTTT.

In nucleotides, the CDR3 is TGTGCCAGCAGTTACTCGGCGGGAGATACGCAGTATTTT. Translating gives CASSYSAGDTQYF. The chain recombines TRBV6-5 with TRBJ2-3; a possible D gene is TRBD2 (5 bases). V gave up 0 bases and J gave up 5 bases, with 6 bases separating them. The CDR3 loop spans 13 amino acids. Germline V lookup: CDR1 MNHEY, CDR2 SVGAGI.

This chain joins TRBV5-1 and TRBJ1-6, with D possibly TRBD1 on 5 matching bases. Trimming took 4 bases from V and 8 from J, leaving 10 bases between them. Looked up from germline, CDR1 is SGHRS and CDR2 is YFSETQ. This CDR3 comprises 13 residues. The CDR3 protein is CASSPPGDSPLHF. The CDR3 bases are TGCGCCAGCAGCCCGCCGGGGGATTCACCCCTCCACTTT.

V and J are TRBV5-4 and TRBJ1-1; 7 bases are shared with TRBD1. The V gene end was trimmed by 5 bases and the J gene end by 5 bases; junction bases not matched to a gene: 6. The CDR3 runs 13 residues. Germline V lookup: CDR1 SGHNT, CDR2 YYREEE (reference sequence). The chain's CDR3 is CASRPTGYTEAFF. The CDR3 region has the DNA TGTGCCAGCAGACCGACAGGGTATACTGAAGCTTTCTTT. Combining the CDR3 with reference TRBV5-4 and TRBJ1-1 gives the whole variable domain ETGVTQSPTHLIKTRGQQVTLRCSSQSGHNTVSWYQQALGQGPQFIFQYYREEENGRGNFPPRFSGLQFPNYSSELNVNALELDDSALYLCASRPTGYTEAFFGQGTRLTVV.

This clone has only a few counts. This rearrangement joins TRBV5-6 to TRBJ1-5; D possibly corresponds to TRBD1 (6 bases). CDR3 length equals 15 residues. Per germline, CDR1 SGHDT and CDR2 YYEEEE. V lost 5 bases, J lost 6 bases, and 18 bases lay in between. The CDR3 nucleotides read TGTGCCAGCAGTATCACTGGGGGCGTACGTCAGCCCCAGCATTTT. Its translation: CASSITGGVRQPQHF.